This entry lists 19 T cell receptor beta chains sequenced from one sample in a study of CD8 T cells in ankylosing spondylitis (dated by TCRdb to 2017 to 2019). The method was 5' RACE. Sequenced using an Illumina HiSeq 2500. TCRdb reprocessed the public reads (quality trimming at Q25 with fastp, clone calling with MiXCR) and kept in-frame beta chains. Identical CDR3 proteins give one entry, which carries the most common genes and DNA. The sample table lists about 540,000 distinct CDR3 sequences, about 13% of them with a count of one. The ten largest make up over 6.5% of the sample. These receptors have no identified antigens. Results the study describes overall, beyond this receptor: A TCR beta motif of about 8 highly homologous amino acid variants appeared characteristic of blood from ankylosing spondylitis patients.

Sequencing was done on a sample of blood, either unsorted or a sorted T cell fraction (not recorded which). The receptors originated from a male donor with ankylosing spondylitis.

A few counts support this clonotype. This sequence joins TRBV5-1 and TRBJ2-7; 11 bases align to TRBD1. Germline assignment: CDR1 SGHRS and CDR2 YFSETQ. This CDR3 has 15 residues. Trimming took 4 bases from V and 2 from J; bases not matched to a gene: 5. CDR3 nucleotides: TGCGCCAGCAGCCCGGACAGGGGGCGTCCCTACGAGCAGTACGTC. Its translation: CASSPDRGRPYEQYV.

This chain uses TRBV11-3 with TRBJ2-7, with TRBD2 matching 7 bases. Germline V CDR1 and CDR2: SGHNT, YENEEA. The CDR3 runs 11 residues. The V segment lost 7 bases and the J segment 13 bases; nucleotides outside the gene matches: 10. CDR3 sequence: CASTESGKVYF. The CDR3 bases are TGTGCCAGCACCGAGAGCGGGAAGGTCTACTTC.

A few counts support this clonotype. The chain is built from TRBV9 and TRBJ2-1; no definite D call. The germline gives CDR1 SGDLS, CDR2 YYNGEE. V was clipped by 4 bases and J by 2 bases, with 16 bases between them. CDR3 length equals 16 residues. The CDR3 DNA follows: TGTGCCAGCAGCCCCCAAGAGGCCAGGACCTACAATGAGCAGTTCTTC. Encoded protein: CASSPQEARTYNEQFF.

This clonotype was found a few times. The V gene is TRBV18, the J gene TRBJ1-6, with a weak D call TRBD1 (5 bases). V was cut by 3 bases and J by 15 bases, with 12 bases left in between. The CDR3 has 12 amino acids. CDR1 and CDR2 from the germline V gene are KGHSH and LQKENI. The CDR3 DNA follows: TGTGCCAGCTCACCGGGGCCGGCGGGCCTCCACTTT. This codes for CASSPGPAGLHF.

V usage is TRBV11-3 and J usage is TRBJ2-1; TRBD2 matches 8 bases. With 5 bases clipped from V and 8 bases from J, the junction kept 11 bases outside the gene matches. The germline CDR1 and CDR2 sequences are SGHNT and YENEEA. There are 15 residues in the CDR3. The CDR3 DNA sequence: TGTGCCAGCAGCCCGGGACTAGTTCCTTTCGATGAGCAGTTCTTC. The encoded protein is CASSPGLVPFDEQFF. The whole variable domain, remainder taken from reference TRBV11-3 and TRBJ2-1, is EAGVVQSPRYKIIEKKQPVAFWCNPISGHNTLYWYLQNLGQGPELLIRYENEEAVDDSQLPKDRFSAERLKGVDSTLKIQPAELGDSAVYLCASSPGLVPFDEQFFGPGTRLTVL.

This clonotype has more than one count but fewer than ten. The rearrangement uses TRBV5-6 and TRBJ2-1; D remains ambiguous. V was trimmed by 5 bases and J by 8 bases, leaving 14 bases between them. Germline CDR1 and CDR2: SGHDT and YYEEEE. The CDR3 length is 13 residues. This CDR3 is CASRPNGPYEQFF. The CDR3 DNA reads TGTGCCAGCAGGCCCAACGGGCCCTATGAGCAGTTCTTC.

The CDR3 region has the DNA TGCGCCAGCACCCTTGATACGGCGATCACCGGGGAGCTGTTTTTT. This encodes CASTLDTAITGELFF. The chain is built from TRBV5-1 and TRBJ2-2; D gene ambiguous. Trimming took 6 bases from V and 4 from J, leaving 16 bases between them. The germline V gene encodes CDR1 SGHRS and CDR2 YFSETQ. The CDR3 has 15 residues.

V and J are TRBV24-1 and TRBJ2-7; 8 bases are a match to TRBD1. The CDR3 runs to 16 residues. Losses at the gene ends were 9 bases for V and 1 base for J; bases not matched to a gene: 13. CDR1 KGHDR and CDR2 SFDVKD come from the germline V gene. This CDR3 reads CATWSPRGLTSYEQYV. CDR3 nucleotides: TGTGCCACCTGGTCGCCCAGGGGGCTGACTTCCTACGAGCAGTACGTC.

The chain joins TRBV20-1 to TRBJ2-5; perhaps TRBD2 as D (6 bases). V was trimmed by 3 bases and J by 1 base, leaving 12 bases between them. The CDR3 is made up of 14 amino acids. Germline CDR1 DFQATT, CDR2 SNEGSKA (reference sequence). The CDR3 DNA sequence: TGCAGTGCTAGCAAACCGGGACTCCAAGAGACCCAGTACTTC. This codes for CSASKPGLQETQYF.

The chain couples TRBV24-1 to TRBJ2-2; the D gene could be TRBD1 or TRBD2 (5 bases each). Germline-derived CDR1 and CDR2 are KGHDR and SFDVKD. The V end lost 5 bases, the J end lost 1 base, and 7 bases lay between the germline ends. The CDR3 is made up of 14 amino acids. This CDR3 reads CATSGDGNTGELFF. The CDR3 DNA sequence: TGTGCCACCAGTGGGGACGGGAACACCGGGGAGCTGTTTTTT.

Only a few counts were recorded for this clonotype. The chain couples TRBV3-1 to TRBJ2-3; TRBD2 matches 8 bases. Germline V gene lookup returns CDR1 LGHDT and CDR2 YNNKEL (reference sequence). The CDR3 runs 16 residues. The J segment lost 0 bases and the V segment lost 4 bases, leaving 6 bases of the junction unmatched. The CDR3 sequence: CASSLAGRISTDTQYF. CDR3 nucleotides: TGTGCCAGCAGCCTAGCGGGACGGATTAGCACAGATACGCAGTATTTT.

This clonotype has just a few counts. V gene TRBV7-9 combines with J gene TRBJ2-1, with TRBD2 as a possible D gene (6 bases). V was clipped by 0 bases and J by 2 bases, with 8 bases between them. CDR3 length equals 15 residues. Germline CDR1 SEHNR, CDR2 FQNEAQ (reference sequence). CDR3 in amino acids: CASSLASGPYNEQFF. The CDR3 nucleotides are TGTGCCAGCAGCTTAGCCAGCGGGCCCTACAATGAGCAGTTCTTC.

This clonotype was detected only a few times. As DNA, the CDR3 is TGCAGTGCTTCCAGCGGACAGGAAATCTCTGAAGCTTTCTTT. This translates into CSASSGQEISEAFF. The gene calls are TRBV20-1 and TRBJ1-1; 7 nucleotides match TRBD1. The CDR3 has 14 amino acids. After removal of 5 bases from V and 6 bases from J, the junction contained 12 bases not matched to a gene. Per the germline V gene, CDR1 is DFQATT and CDR2 is SNEGSKA (reference sequence).

This clonotype was counted a few times. This chain links TRBV30 with TRBJ2-7, with a weak D call TRBD1 (5 bases). The CDR3 extends over 12 amino acids. Germline V gene data show CDR1 as GTSNPN and CDR2 as SVGIG (reference sequence). The V end was cut by 0 bases, the J end by 10 bases, with 13 bases between. As DNA, the CDR3 is TGTGCCTGGAGTGTACTCCGTCAGGGCCAGTACTTC. This codes for CAWSVLRQGQYF.

The V gene is TRBV28, the J gene TRBJ2-7, with 9 bases identical to TRBD2. The germline gives CDR1 MDHEN, CDR2 SYDVKM. CDR3 length equals 16 residues. Trimming at V came to 8 bases and at J to 7 bases, leaving 18 bases not matched to a gene. CDR3: CASGGYGADLAGEQYV. CDR3 sequence (DNA): TGTGCCAGCGGCGGGTATGGTGCGGATCTAGCGGGGGAGCAGTACGTC.

A few counts support this clonotype. The chain recombines TRBV20-1 with TRBJ2-3; D might be TRBD2 (6 bases). This CDR3 spans 15 amino acids. Germline CDR1 and CDR2: DFQATT and SNEGSKA (reference sequence). Trimming removed 1 base from V and 3 bases from J, with 14 bases in between. The DNA for the CDR3 is TGCAGTGCTAGAGCGGCGGGAAAGGGTACAGATACGCAGTATTTT. This encodes CSARAAGKGTDTQYF.

This clonotype was observed a handful of times. The chain links TRBV11-2 to TRBJ2-1, with D uncertain. The ends were cut back, 3 bases at V and 9 bases at J, with 6 bases in the middle. From germline, CDR1 is SGHAT and CDR2 FQNNGV. This CDR3 has 11 amino acids. CDR3 bases: TGTGCCAGCAGCTTCGCTTCTGAGCAGTTCTTC. Residues: CASSFASEQFF.

This clonotype has only a few counts. The chain joins TRBV20-1 to TRBJ2-1, with a possible D match to TRBD1 (5 bases). There are 12 residues in the CDR3. V was shortened by 6 bases and J by 6 bases, with 12 bases between the two germline ends. Germline V lookup: CDR1 DFQATT, CDR2 SNEGSKA (reference sequence). CDR3 DNA sequence: TGCAGTGCGGCAGGGAAGGCCAATGAGCAGTTCTTC. This sequence encodes CSAAGKANEQFF.

This clonotype was detected only a few times. This chain links TRBV12-3 or TRBV12-4 with TRBJ2-1; 8 nucleotides line up with TRBD2. The CDR3 has 16 residues. J was trimmed by 8 bases and V by 1 base; bases with no gene match: 10. In DNA form, the CDR3 reads TGTGCCAGCAGTTTAGGGTACCCAGCGGGAGAGGATGAGCAGTTCTTC. As protein: CASSLGYPAGEDEQFF.